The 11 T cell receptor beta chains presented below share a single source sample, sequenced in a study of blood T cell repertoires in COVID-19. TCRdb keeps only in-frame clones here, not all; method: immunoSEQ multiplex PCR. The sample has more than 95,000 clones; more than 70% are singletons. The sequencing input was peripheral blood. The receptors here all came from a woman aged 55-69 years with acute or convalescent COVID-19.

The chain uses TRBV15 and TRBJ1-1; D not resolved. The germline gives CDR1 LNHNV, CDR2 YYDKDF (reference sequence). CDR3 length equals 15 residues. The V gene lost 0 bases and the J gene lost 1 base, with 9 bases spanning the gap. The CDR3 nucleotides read TGTGCCACCAGCAGAGATTTTCGGGGGAACACTGAAGCTTTCTTT. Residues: CATSRDFRGNTEAFF.

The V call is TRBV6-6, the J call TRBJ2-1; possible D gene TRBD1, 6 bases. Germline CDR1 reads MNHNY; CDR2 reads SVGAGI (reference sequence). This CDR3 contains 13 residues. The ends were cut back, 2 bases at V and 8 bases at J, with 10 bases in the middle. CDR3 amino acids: CASSYIRGHEQFF. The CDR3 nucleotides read TGTGCCAGCAGTTACATCAGGGGCCATGAGCAGTTCTTC.

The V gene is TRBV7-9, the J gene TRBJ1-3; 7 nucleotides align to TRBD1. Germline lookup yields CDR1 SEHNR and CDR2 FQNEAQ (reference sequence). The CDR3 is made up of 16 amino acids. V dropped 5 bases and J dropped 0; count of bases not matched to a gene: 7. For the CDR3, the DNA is TGTGCCAGCAGCCGATGGACAGGCTTCTCTGGAAACACCATATATTTT. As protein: CASSRWTGFSGNTIYF.

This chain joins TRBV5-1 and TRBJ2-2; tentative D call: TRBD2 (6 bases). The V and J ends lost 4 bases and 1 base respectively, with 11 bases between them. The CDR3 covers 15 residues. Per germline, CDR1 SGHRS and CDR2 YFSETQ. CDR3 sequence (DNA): TGCGCCAGCAGCGCAGGGACTCTGAACACCGGGGAGCTGTTTTTT. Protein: CASSAGTLNTGELFF.

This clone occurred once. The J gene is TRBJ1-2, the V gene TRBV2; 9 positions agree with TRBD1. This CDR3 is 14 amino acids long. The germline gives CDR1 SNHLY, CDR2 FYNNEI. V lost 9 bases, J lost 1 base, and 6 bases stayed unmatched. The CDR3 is CASDRGGINYGYTF. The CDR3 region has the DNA TGTGCCAGTGACAGGGGGGGGATTAACTATGGCTACACCTTC.

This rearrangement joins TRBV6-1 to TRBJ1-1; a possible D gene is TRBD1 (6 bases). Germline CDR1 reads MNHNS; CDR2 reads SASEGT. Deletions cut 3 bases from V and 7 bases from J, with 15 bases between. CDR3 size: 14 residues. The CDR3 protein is CASSEIHRVDEAFF. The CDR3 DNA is TGTGCCAGCAGTGAGATTCACAGGGTTGATGAAGCTTTCTTT.

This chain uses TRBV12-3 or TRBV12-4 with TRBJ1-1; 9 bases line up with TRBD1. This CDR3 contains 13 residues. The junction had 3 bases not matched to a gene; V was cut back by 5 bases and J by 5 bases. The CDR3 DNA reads TGTGCCAGCAGTGGGACAGGGCGAACTGAAGCTTTCTTT. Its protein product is CASSGTGRTEAFF.

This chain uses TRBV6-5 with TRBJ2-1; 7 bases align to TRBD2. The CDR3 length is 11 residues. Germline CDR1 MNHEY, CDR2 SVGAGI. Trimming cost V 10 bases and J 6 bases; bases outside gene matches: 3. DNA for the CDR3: TGTGCCACCGCGGGAGCCAATGAGCAGTTCTTC. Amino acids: CATAGANEQFF.

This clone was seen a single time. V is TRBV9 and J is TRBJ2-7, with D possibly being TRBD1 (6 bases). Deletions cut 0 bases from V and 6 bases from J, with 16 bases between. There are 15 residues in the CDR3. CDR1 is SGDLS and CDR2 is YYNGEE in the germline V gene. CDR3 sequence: CASSVGGQTSGEQYF. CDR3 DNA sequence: TGTGCCAGCAGCGTAGGTGGACAGACGTCGGGCGAGCAGTACTTC.

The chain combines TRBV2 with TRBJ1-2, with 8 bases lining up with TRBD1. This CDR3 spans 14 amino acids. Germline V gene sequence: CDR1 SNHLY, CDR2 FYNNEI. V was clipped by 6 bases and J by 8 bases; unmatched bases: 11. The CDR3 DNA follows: TGTGCCAGCAGATACCTCGACAGGGGACAAGGCTACACCTTC. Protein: CASRYLDRGQGYTF.

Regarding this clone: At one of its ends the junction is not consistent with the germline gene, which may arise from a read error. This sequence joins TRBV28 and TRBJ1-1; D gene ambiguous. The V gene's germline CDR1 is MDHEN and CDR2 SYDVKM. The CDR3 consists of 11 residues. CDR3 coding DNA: TGTGCCAGCAGTTTATGGAGGGATCCGTCATTT. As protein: CASSLWRDPSF.